This TCR beta chain appears in the sequencing data of a study of blood T cell repertoires in COVID-19. Study background: The United States, Italy and Spain provided the acute and convalescent COVID-19 samples.

The ends were cut back, 2 bases at V and 3 bases at J, with 5 bases in the middle. The CDR3 has 12 amino acids. This table comes from immunoSEQ multiplex PCR, and its TCRdb copy is limited to in-frame clones, with some not included. The sample lists approximately 250,000 clones; about 80% were seen once. This receptor was taken from a human donor in a cohort sampled during active COVID-19. The source material was peripheral blood. This rearrangement joins TRBV12-3 or TRBV12-4 to TRBJ2-7; D unresolved. Here the CDR3 DNA reads TGTGCCAGCAGTTTAAACAACTACGAGCAGTACTTC. Translating it yields CASSLNNYEQYF.